This T cell receptor (beta chain) is drawn from a study of T cells in Graves' hyperthyroidism and ophthalmopathy. Researchers barred patients who had uncontrolled infection, other autoimmune disease, pregnancy or lactation. Out of approximately 10 ml of fresh peripheral blood came the PBMCs. The investigators amplified TCR beta CDR3 regions from RNA transcripts. HTBI primers were the set used in a first-round RT-PCR of the TCR CDR3. TCRdb reprocessed the multiplex PCR reads via MiXCR and lists one record per CDR3 protein. Among 560,000 or so distinct CDR3 sequences, just under 20% were seen once, and the ten largest hold 40% to 50%. In its sample, this clonotype was seen a few times. The clonotype comes from a middle-aged man with Graves' ophthalmopathy. Sequenced input: blood.

DNA of the CDR3: TGCAGCGTTCTGGCAGGGGGCTGGAGCTATGGCTACACCTTC. Its protein is CSVLAGGWSYGYTF. The chain uses TRBV29-1 and TRBJ1-2; 8 bases map to TRBD1. Germline lookup yields CDR1 SQVTM and CDR2 ANQGSEA. This CDR3 is 14 amino acids long. Trimming at V came to 5 bases and at J to 4 bases, leaving 9 bases not matched to a gene.